The clone carrying this T cell receptor (beta chain) was detected only a few times. Its antigen remains unidentified. The data are from a study of blood T cells in healthy people across ages. Study-wide results and caveats: TCR beta diversity, measured per million T cells, fell in a roughly linear way with age.

The V segment lost 1 base and the J segment 2 bases; nucleotides outside the gene matches: 3. This CDR3 spans 15 amino acids. The germline V gene encodes CDR1 SGHAT and CDR2 FQNNGV. Sample-barcoded 5' priming and a J-beta primer mix drove a second PCR of about 6 to 11 cycles. Sequencing of every sample gave 3 million or more CDR3-containing paired-end reads. TCRdb passed the 5' RACE reads through MiXCR, listing each CDR3 protein once. There are about 1,400,000 distinct CDR3 sequences in the sample; roughly 60% occur only once, and over 5.5% lies in the top ten. At least 6 million PBMCs were isolated per sample.

The chain has TRBV11-2 and TRBJ2-3, with TRBD2 matching 7 bases. Sequencing was carried out using blood. The source of this sequence is a man aged 18 to 30 in good health. In DNA form, the CDR3 reads TGTGCCAGCAGCTTAGGGAGCGGGGACACAGATACGCAGTATTTT. Protein product: CASSLGSGDTDTQYF.